This TCR beta chain was recovered during a study of cytomegalovirus exposure and HLA in healthy donors. Study at large: Counted in an early data release were some 81 million unique TCRs from HLA-typed donors.

Sampled while nominally healthy, donors likely had unrecorded immune exposures. 13 Jbeta primers and 60 Vbeta primers were used for the PCR. In the original workflow: An analysis performed later counted about 80 million unique TCR beta chains (roughly 11 million of them shared). TCRdb's table, derived via immunoSEQ multiplex PCR, lists solely in-frame clones and lacks some. Clone size and V and J calls were adopted from that table, with D and trimming inferred from the DNA. This table has over 100,000 clones, about 86% appearing once. Germline V CDR1 and CDR2: MGHRA, YSYEKL. CDR3 size: 14 residues. Trimming shortened V by 3 bases and J by 4 bases, and 9 bases separated the two germline ends.

This clonotype was sampled from a woman aged 25-40 years in good health and CMV-seronegative. The specimen was PBMCs. The chain joins TRBV4-1 to TRBJ2-2, with D unresolved. CDR3 DNA: TGCGCCAGCAGCCATTGGCTTTCCACCGGGGAGCTGTTTTTT. It codes for CASSHWLSTGELFF.